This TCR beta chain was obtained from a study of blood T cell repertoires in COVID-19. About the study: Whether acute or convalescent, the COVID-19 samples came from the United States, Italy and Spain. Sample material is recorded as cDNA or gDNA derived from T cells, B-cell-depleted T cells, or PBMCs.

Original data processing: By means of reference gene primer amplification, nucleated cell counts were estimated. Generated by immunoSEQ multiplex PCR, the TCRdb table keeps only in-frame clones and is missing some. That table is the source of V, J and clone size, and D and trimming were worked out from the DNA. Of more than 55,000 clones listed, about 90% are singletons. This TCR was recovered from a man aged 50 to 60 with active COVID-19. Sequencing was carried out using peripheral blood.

CDR3 region: CASSLGLAGGQETQYF. As DNA, the CDR3 is TGTGCCAGCAGCCTAGGACTAGCGGGGGGTCAAGAGACCCAGTACTTC. V usage is TRBV3-1 (or the pseudogene TRBV3-2) and J usage is TRBJ2-5, with 14 bases aligning to TRBD2. The CDR3 covers 16 residues. The germline gives CDR1 LGHDT, CDR2 YNNKEL (reference sequence). V lost 4 bases and J lost 2; bases outside the gene matches: 3.